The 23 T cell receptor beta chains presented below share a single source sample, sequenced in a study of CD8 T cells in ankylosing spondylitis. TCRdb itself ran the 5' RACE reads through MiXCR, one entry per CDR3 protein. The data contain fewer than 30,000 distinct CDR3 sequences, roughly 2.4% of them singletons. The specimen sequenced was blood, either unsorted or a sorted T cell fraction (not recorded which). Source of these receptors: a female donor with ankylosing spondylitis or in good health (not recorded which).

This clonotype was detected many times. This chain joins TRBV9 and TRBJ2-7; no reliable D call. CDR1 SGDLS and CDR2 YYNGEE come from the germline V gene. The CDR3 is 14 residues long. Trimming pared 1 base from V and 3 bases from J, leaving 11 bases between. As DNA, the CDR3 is TGTGCCAGCAGCGTAAGAGACGGCAGCTACGAGCAGTACTTC. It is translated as CASSVRDGSYEQYF. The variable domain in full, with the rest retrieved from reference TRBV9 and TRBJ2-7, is DSGVTQTPKHLITATGQRVTLRCSPRSGDLSVYWYQQSLDQGLQFLIQYYNGEERAKGNILERFSAQQFPDLHSELNLSSLELGDSALYFCASSVRDGSYEQYFGPGTRLTVT.

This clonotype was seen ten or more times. CDR3 coding DNA: TGTGCCAGCAGCGTAGGAGGGCGGGGGCCCTACGAGCAGTACTTC. The encoded protein is CASSVGGRGPYEQYF. The chain recombines TRBV9 with TRBJ2-7; D is perhaps TRBD2 (7 bases). This CDR3 is built from 15 residues. V lost 0 bases and J 2 bases, leaving 12 bases between the germline ends. Germline V gene lookup returns CDR1 SGDLS and CDR2 YYNGEE. The full variable domain, with the rest looked up from reference TRBV9 and TRBJ2-7, is DSGVTQTPKHLITATGQRVTLRCSPRSGDLSVYWYQQSLDQGLQFLIQYYNGEERAKGNILERFSAQQFPDLHSELNLSSLELGDSALYFCASSVGGRGPYEQYFGPGTRLTVT.

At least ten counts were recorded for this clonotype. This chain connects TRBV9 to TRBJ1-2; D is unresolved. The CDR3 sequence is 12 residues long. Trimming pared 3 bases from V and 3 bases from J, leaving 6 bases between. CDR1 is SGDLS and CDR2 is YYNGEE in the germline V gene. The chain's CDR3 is CASSEGYYGYTF. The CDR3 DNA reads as TGTGCCAGCAGCGAAGGCTACTATGGCTACACCTTC.

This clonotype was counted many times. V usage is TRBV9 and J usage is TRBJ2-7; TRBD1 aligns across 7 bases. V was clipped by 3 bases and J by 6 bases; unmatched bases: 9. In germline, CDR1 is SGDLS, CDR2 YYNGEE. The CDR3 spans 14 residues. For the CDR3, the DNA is TGTGCCAGCAGCGCCGACAGGGATCGGGCCGAGCAGTACTTC. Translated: CASSADRDRAEQYF.

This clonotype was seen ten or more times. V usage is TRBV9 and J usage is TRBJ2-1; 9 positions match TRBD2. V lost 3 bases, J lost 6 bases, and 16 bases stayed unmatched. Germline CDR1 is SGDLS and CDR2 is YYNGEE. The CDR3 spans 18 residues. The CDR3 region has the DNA TGTGCCAGCAGCGCGGACAATGCCCGGCTAGCGGGAATCAATGAGCAGTTCTTC. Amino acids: CASSADNARLAGINEQFF.

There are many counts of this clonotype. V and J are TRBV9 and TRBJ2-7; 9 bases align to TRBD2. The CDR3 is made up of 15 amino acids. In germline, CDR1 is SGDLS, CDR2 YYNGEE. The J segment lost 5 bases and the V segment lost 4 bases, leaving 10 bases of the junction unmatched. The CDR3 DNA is TGTGCCAGCAGCCTGAGGACTGGCGGGAGGGACGAGCAGTACTTC. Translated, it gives CASSLRTGGRDEQYF.

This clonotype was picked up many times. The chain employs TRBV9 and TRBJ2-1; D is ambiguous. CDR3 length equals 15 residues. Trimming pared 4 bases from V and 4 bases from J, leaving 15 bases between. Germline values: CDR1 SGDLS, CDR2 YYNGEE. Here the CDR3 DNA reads TGTGCCAGCAGCACGGACCCTCGGTTGTACAATGAGCAGTTCTTC. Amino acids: CASSTDPRLYNEQFF.

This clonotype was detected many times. The CDR3 here is CASSVTDSGSPLHF. The CDR3 DNA follows: TGTGCCAGCAGCGTGACAGACTCAGGATCACCCCTCCACTTT. V gene TRBV9 combines with J gene TRBJ1-6; D might be TRBD1 (5 bases). The CDR3 runs 14 residues. Trimming left V 2 bases short and J 10 bases short, with 13 bases between. Germline V gene sequence: CDR1 SGDLS, CDR2 YYNGEE.

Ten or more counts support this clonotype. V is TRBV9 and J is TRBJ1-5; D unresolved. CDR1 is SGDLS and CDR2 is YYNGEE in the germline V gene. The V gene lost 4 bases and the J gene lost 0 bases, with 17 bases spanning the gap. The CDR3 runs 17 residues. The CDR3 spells CASSRAGGDPSNQPQHF. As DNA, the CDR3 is TGTGCCAGCAGCCGCGCGGGCGGGGATCCTAGCAATCAGCCCCAGCATTTT.

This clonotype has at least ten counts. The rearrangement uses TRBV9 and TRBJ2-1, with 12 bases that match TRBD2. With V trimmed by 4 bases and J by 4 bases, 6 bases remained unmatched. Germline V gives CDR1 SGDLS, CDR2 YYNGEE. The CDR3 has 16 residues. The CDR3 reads CASSRITSGRYNEQFF. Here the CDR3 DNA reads TGTGCCAGCAGCAGGATCACTAGCGGGAGGTACAATGAGCAGTTCTTC.

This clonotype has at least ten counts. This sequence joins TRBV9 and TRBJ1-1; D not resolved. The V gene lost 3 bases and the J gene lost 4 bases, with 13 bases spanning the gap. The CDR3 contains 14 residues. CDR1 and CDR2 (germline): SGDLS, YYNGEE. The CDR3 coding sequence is TGTGCCAGCAGCGAGACCCCTTTCGGCACTGAAGCTTTCTTT. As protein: CASSETPFGTEAFF.

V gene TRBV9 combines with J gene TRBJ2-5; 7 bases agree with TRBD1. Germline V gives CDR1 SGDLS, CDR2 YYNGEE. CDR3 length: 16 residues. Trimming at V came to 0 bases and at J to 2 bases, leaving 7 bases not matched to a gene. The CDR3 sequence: CASSVAMARGQETQYF. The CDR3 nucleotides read TGTGCCAGCAGCGTAGCTATGGCCAGGGGGCAAGAGACCCAGTACTTC.

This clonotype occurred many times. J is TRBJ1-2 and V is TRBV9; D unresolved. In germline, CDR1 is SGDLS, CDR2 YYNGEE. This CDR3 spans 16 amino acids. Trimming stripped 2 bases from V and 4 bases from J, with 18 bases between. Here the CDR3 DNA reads TGTGCCAGCAGCGTTGGAGGGCTAACTGAATCCTATGGCTACACCTTC. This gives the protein CASSVGGLTESYGYTF.

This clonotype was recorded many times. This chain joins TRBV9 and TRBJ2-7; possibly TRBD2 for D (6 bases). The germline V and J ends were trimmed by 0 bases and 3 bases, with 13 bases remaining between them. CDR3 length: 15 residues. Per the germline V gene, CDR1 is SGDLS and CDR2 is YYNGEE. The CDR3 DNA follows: TGTGCCAGCAGCGTAGGTCCGGGAGCGGTCTACGAGCAGTACTTC. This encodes CASSVGPGAVYEQYF.

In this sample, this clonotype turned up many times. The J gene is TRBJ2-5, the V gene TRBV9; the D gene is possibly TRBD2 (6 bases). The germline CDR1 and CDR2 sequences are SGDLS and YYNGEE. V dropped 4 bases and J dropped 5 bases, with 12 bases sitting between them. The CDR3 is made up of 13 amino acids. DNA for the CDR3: TGTGCCAGCAGCACGGACTATTGGGAGACCCAGTACTTC. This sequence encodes CASSTDYWETQYF. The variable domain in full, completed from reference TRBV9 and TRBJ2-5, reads DSGVTQTPKHLITATGQRVTLRCSPRSGDLSVYWYQQSLDQGLQFLIQYYNGEERAKGNILERFSAQQFPDLHSELNLSSLELGDSALYFCASSTDYWETQYFGPGTRLLVL.

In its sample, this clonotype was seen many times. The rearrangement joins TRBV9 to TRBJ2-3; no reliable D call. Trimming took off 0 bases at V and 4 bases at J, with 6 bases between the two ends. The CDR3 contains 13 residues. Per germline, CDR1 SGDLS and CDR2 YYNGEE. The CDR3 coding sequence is TGTGCCAGCAGCGTAGGAGATCCAGATACGCAGTATTTT. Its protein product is CASSVGDPDTQYF.

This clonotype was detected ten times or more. CDR3 sequence: CASSVGLGEVNTEAFF. The CDR3 DNA is TGTGCCAGCAGCGTAGGTTTGGGGGAGGTGAACACTGAAGCTTTCTTT. The J gene is TRBJ1-1, the V gene TRBV9, with D possibly TRBD1 on 5 matching bases. This CDR3 is built from 16 residues. Germline V gives CDR1 SGDLS, CDR2 YYNGEE. Trimming took off 0 bases at V and 0 bases at J, with 12 bases between the two ends. The whole variable domain, filled in from reference TRBV9 and TRBJ1-1, reads DSGVTQTPKHLITATGQRVTLRCSPRSGDLSVYWYQQSLDQGLQFLIQYYNGEERAKGNILERFSAQQFPDLHSELNLSSLELGDSALYFCASSVGLGEVNTEAFFGQGTRLTVV.

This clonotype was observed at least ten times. CDR3 sequence: CASSGPDRALGEQFF. In DNA form, the CDR3 reads TGTGCCAGCAGCGGGCCGGACAGGGCGTTAGGTGAGCAGTTCTTC. This chain links TRBV9 with TRBJ2-1; 8 bases agree with TRBD1. Germline V CDR1 and CDR2: SGDLS, YYNGEE. CDR3 length: 15 amino acids. The V and J ends lost 3 bases and 9 bases, in that order; junction bases with no gene match: 11.

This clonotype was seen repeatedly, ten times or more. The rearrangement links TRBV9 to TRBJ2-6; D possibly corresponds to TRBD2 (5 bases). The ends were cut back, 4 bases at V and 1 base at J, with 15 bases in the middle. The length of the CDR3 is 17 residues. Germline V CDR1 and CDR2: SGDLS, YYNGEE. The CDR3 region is CASSTLGWESGANVLTF. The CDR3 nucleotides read TGTGCCAGCAGCACCCTCGGTTGGGAGTCTGGGGCCAACGTCCTGACTTTC.

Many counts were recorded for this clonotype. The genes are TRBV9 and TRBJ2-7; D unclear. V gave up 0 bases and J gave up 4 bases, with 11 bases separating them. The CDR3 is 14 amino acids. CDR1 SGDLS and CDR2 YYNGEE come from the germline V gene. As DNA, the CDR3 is TGTGCCAGCAGCGTAGCTGGAACGTCTTACGAGCAGTACTTC. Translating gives CASSVAGTSYEQYF.

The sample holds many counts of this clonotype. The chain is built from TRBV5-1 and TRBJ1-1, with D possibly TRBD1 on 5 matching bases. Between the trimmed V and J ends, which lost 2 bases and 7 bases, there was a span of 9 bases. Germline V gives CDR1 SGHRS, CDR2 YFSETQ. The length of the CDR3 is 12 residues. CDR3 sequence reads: CASSFLDIEAFF. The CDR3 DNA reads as TGCGCCAGCAGCTTCCTGGACATTGAAGCTTTCTTT.

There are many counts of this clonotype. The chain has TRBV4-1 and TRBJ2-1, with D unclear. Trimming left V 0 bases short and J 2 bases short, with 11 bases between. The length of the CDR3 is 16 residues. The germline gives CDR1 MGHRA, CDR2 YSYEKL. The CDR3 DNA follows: TGCGCCAGCAGCCAAGATAGACAAAACCCCTACAATGAGCAGTTCTTC. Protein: CASSQDRQNPYNEQFF.

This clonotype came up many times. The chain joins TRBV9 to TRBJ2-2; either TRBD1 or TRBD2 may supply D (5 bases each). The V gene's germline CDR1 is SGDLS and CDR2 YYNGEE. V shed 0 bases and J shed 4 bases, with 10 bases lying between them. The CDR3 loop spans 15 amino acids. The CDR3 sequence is CASSVGLGVTGELFF. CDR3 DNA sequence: TGTGCCAGCAGCGTAGGGTTGGGGGTCACCGGGGAGCTGTTTTTT.